This T cell receptor beta chain was captured by sequencing in a study of CD8+ T cells in alopecia areata. In the study overall: Tofacitinib was given for 6 to 18 months, then stopped for 6 months.

Treatment here: oral pan-JAK inhibitor, 5-10 mg twice daily. From PBMCs, CD4+ and CD8+ T cells were sorted. Germline loops: CDR1 SGHAT, CDR2 FQNNGV. Trimming took off 1 base at V and 4 bases at J, with 10 bases between the two ends. This CDR3 contains 15 residues. Once RNA had been extracted, it was reverse transcribed into cDNA to act as the sequencing template. This table comes from immunoSEQ multiplex PCR, and its TCRdb copy is limited to in-frame clones, with some not included. This sample has about 180,000 clones, with around 49% found just once. Regarding the study as a whole: The presence of one nonresponder keeps the tie between baseline CD8+ expansion and response uncertain. In lesional scalp, particularly from alopecia totalis/universalis, clonality was higher than in normal scalp.

This clone was counted only a few times. The antigen is undetermined. The chain is built from TRBV11-2 and TRBJ2-2, with D hard to call. The sample here was CD8+ T cells sorted from blood, taken at week 52, from a patient treated with tofacitinib. The sequence derives from a human donor with alopecia areata. The CDR3 spells CASSLAAAVTGELFF. The CDR3, as DNA: TGTGCCAGCAGCTTAGCGGCGGCAGTCACCGGGGAGCTGTTTTTT.